This is a list of T cell receptor beta chains from one sample in a study of CD8 T cells in Susac syndrome. MiXCR, applied by TCRdb to the immunoSEQ multiplex PCR reads, yields one record per CDR3 protein. The sample includes under 200,000 distinct CDR3 sequences, roughly 94% of them seen just once. Sequencing used CD4+ T cells from PBMCs. These receptor sequences come from a human donor in good health. CDR3s include the opening cysteine and the closing phenylalanine or tryptophan. Each record gives: J gene, D gene, clone size, V gene, CDR3 protein, CDR3 DNA. A D gene is named only where the DNA matches it firmly. Clone size is not always given. Where it is, it says once, few, many or a class for expanded clones.

TRBJ1-1 - - TRBV12-3/TRBV12-4 CASSFRYTEAFF TGTGCCAGCAGTTTCCGGTACACTGAAGCTTTCTTT
TRBJ1-2 - once TRBV30 CASSRGTNYGYTF TGTGCCTCCTCCCGAGGGACGAACTATGGCTACACCTTC
TRBJ2-1 TRBD2 - TRBV19 CASAGLAGALSSYNEQFF TGTGCCAGTGCGGGACTAGCGGGAGCCTTGTCCTCCTACAATGAGCAGTTCTTC
TRBJ1-5 - - TRBV28 CASRLGGSGQPQHF TGTGCCAGCAGGCTCGGGGGATCAGGGCAGCCCCAGCATTTT
TRBJ2-1 - - TRBV29-1 CSVEDQIQAYNEQFF TGCAGCGTTGAAGATCAGATCCAGGCCTACAATGAGCAGTTCTTC
TRBJ2-3 - - TRBV7-6 CASSFGYSTDTQYF TGTGCCAGCAGCTTCGGCTATAGCACAGATACGCAGTATTTT
TRBJ2-5 - - TRBV4-1 CASSQDRDTQETQYF TGCGCCAGCAGCCAAGATCGGGACACCCAAGAGACCCAGTACTTC
TRBJ1-3 - - TRBV3-1 CASSAGSASGNTIYF TGTGCCAGCAGCGCCGGGAGCGCGTCAGGAAACACCATATATTTT
TRBJ2-5 TRBD1 - TRBV6-5 CASSPGGATQYF TGTGCCAGCAGCCCAGGGGGAGCGACCCAGTACTTC
TRBJ2-3 - - TRBV6-2/TRBV6-3 CASSYEVYTQYF TGTGCCAGCAGTTATGAGGTGTATACGCAGTATTTT
TRBJ1-2 TRBD1 - TRBV27 CASSVDRGDGYTF TGTGCCAGCAGTGTCGACAGGGGCGACGGCTACACCTTC
TRBJ2-1 - once TRBV7-9 CASSPLPAEQFF TGTGCCAGCAGCCCCCTCCCCGCTGAGCAGTTCTTC
TRBJ2-1 TRBD2 - TRBV9 CASSASLLAGGPSEQFF TGTGCCAGCAGCGCTTCCCTCCTAGCGGGGGGGCCGAGTGAGCAGTTCTTC
TRBJ2-1 - once TRBV9 CASSVAAGNEQFF TGTGCCAGCAGCGTAGCGGCAGGGAATGAGCAGTTCTTC
TRBJ2-3 - - TRBV11-1 CASSSRRGTGEQDTQYF TGTGCCAGCAGCTCCCGGAGGGGGACCGGGGAACAAGATACGCAGTATTTT
TRBJ2-3 TRBD1 - TRBV19 CASSHAGGTGTQYF TGTGCCAGTAGTCACGCAGGGGGAACTGGTACGCAGTATTTT
TRBJ2-1 - - TRBV12-3/TRBV12-4 CASKQIGSSSYNEQFF TGTGCCAGCAAACAAATCGGCTCAAGCTCCTACAATGAGCAGTTCTTC
TRBJ1-5 TRBD1 - TRBV5-6 CASSNSGGGNQPQHF TGTGCCAGCAGCAATTCAGGGGGGGGCAATCAGCCCCAGCATTTT
TRBJ1-1 - - TRBV9 CASSEKDILRVNTEAFF TGTGCCAGCAGCGAGAAGGACATTCTGCGTGTTAACACTGAAGCTTTCTTT
TRBJ2-7 TRBD1 - TRBV6-2/TRBV6-3 CASSYPGQSDEQYF TGTGCCAGCAGTTACCCGGGACAGTCCGACGAGCAGTACTTC
TRBJ1-2 - - TRBV5-6 CASSAGAYGYTF TGTGCCAGCAGTGCAGGGGCCTATGGCTACACCTTC
TRBJ2-1 TRBD2 - TRBV6-5 CASSYSLTSGRNNEQFF TGTGCCAGCAGTTACTCGTTGACTAGCGGGAGAAACAATGAGCAGTTCTTC
TRBJ1-2 - - TRBV19 CASEAGSPNYGYTF TGTGCCAGCGAGGCTGGCAGCCCTAACTATGGCTACACCTTC
TRBJ1-3 - - TRBV29-1 CSVGKGGNTIYF TGCAGCGTTGGGAAAGGTGGAAACACCATATATTTT
TRBJ1-2 TRBD1 - TRBV12-3/TRBV12-4 CASSHTTGTGGVYGYTF TGTGCCAGCAGTCATACCACCGGGACAGGGGGCGTCTATGGCTACACCTTC
TRBJ1-5 - - TRBV5-4 CASGVDSHQPQHF TGTGCCAGCGGGGTGGACAGTCATCAGCCCCAGCATTTT
TRBJ2-7 TRBD2 - TRBV7-8 CASSPRTSNEQYF TGTGCCAGCAGCCCCCGGACTAGTAACGAGCAGTACTTC
TRBJ2-3 - - TRBV5-4 CASSLGGGPDTQYF TGTGCCAGCAGCTTGGGCGGAGGACCAGATACGCAGTATTTT
TRBJ2-3 - - TRBV29-1 CSYWITDTQYF TGCAGTTACTGGATCACAGATACGCAGTATTTT
TRBJ2-7 - - TRBV20-1 CSARDAYTYEQYF TGCAGTGCTAGGGACGCCTATACCTACGAGCAGTACTTC
TRBJ2-6 - - TRBV27 CASSLSKGAGANVLTF TGTGCCAGCAGTTTATCTAAGGGGGCTGGGGCCAACGTCCTGACTTTC
TRBJ2-1 - - TRBV3-1 CASSQPQTVRDEQFF TGTGCCAGCAGCCAACCCCAGACAGTTCGTGATGAGCAGTTCTTC
TRBJ2-1 TRBD2 - TRBV7-7 CASRPGTSDEQFF TGTGCTAGCAGGCCCGGGACTAGCGATGAGCAGTTCTTC
TRBJ2-6 - - TRBV27 CASSLFTETGSSGANVLTF TGTGCCAGCAGTTTATTTACGGAAACGGGGAGCTCTGGGGCCAACGTCCTGACTTTC
TRBJ1-1 - - TRBV20-1 CSARTSRSRVAVEAFF TGCAGTGCCAGAACGTCCAGATCGAGAGTCGCCGTTGAAGCTTTCTTT
TRBJ2-3 - - TRBV27 CASSLSEGGGDTQYF TGTGCCAGCAGTTTATCTGAGGGAGGCGGGGATACGCAGTATTTT
TRBJ2-5 - - TRBV11-2 CASTLPGQEYETQYF TGTGCCAGCACCCTACCGGGTCAAGAGTATGAGACCCAGTACTTC
TRBJ2-7 TRBD2 - TRBV3-1 CASSLASGGPFYEQYF TGTGCCAGCAGCCTAGCTAGCGGGGGGCCGTTCTACGAGCAGTACTTC
TRBJ1-5 - - TRBV7-8 CASSPLGGTAQPQHF TGTGCCAGCAGCCCCCTTGGGGGGACGGCTCAGCCCCAGCATTTT
TRBJ1-2 - - TRBV27 CATRERGGDGYTF TGTGCCACCCGAGAGAGGGGGGGGGACGGCTACACCTTC
TRBJ2-5 - once TRBV5-1 CASSRGLAETQYF TGCGCCAGCAGCCGAGGCCTTGCGGAGACCCAGTACTTC
TRBJ1-4 TRBD1 once TRBV20-1 CSAATGTGGEKLFF TGCAGTGCTGCCACCGGGACAGGGGGTGAAAAACTGTTTTTT
TRBJ2-2 TRBD1 - TRBV4-3 CASSQEWDRGTGELFF TGCGCCAGCAGCCAAGAGTGGGACAGGGGGACCGGGGAGCTGTTTTTT
TRBJ2-1 - - TRBV29-1 CSAKVSDSPFF TGCAGCGCCAAAGTGTCGGACTCTCCGTTCTTC
TRBJ1-1 - once TRBV7-2 CASSLRQQENTEAFF TGTGCCAGCAGCTTAAGACAACAGGAAAATACTGAAGCTTTCTTT
TRBJ2-5 - - TRBV28 CASSAGQETQYF TGTGCCAGCAGTGCCGGTCAAGAGACCCAGTACTTC
TRBJ2-2 TRBD2 - TRBV20-1 CSATPTLPGLAGGGRTGELFF TGCAGTGCTACGCCCACTTTACCGGGACTAGCGGGAGGGGGGAGGACCGGGGAGCTGTTTTTT
TRBJ2-2 - - TRBV20-1 CSVLETGNTGELFF TGCAGTGTTCTGGAGACAGGGAACACCGGGGAGCTGTTTTTT
TRBJ1-2 - once TRBV5-6 CASSLITTGGVHGYTF TGTGCCAGCAGCCTAATTACAACAGGCGGGGTACATGGCTACACCTTC
TRBJ2-5 - - TRBV11-3 CASSLDKSGVTAQYF TGTGCCAGCAGCTTAGACAAGTCGGGGGTTACGGCCCAGTACTTC